This T cell receptor beta chain stems from a study of blood T cells in healthy people across ages. This clonotype occurred a few times. Germline V CDR1 and CDR2: DFQATT, SNEGSKA (reference sequence). The CDR3 contains 13 residues. V gave up 2 bases and J gave up 3 bases, with 9 bases separating them. For the second PCR, which ran for about 7 to 11 cycles, a sample-barcoded 5' primer and a J-beta primer mix were used. TCRdb reprocessed the 5' RACE reads via MiXCR and lists one record per CDR3 protein. The data hold under 850,000 distinct CDR3 sequences, with 35% to 40% observed a single time. The rearrangement uses TRBV20-1 and TRBJ2-3; unclear D gene. Source material: blood. The source is a man aged 18 to 30 in good health. The CDR3 reads CSARNSRTDTQYF. The CDR3 nucleotides are TGCAGTGCTAGAAATAGTCGGACAGATACGCAGTATTTT.